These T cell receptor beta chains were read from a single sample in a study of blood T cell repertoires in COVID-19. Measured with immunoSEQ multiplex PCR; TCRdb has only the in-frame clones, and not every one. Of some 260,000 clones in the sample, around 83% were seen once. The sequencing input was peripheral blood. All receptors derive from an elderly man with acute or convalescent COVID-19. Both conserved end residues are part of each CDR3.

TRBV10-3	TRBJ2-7	CAIRGDSPYEQYF
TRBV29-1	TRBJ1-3	CSVEDRAGNTIYF
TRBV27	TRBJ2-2	CASSSRLAGDTGELFF
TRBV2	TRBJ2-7	CASSEGGTGAYEQYF
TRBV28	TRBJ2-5	CASTPMGHPAVETQYF
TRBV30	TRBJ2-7	CAWSGSDEQYF
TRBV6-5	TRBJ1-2	CASRGTASELYGYTF
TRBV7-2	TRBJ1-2	CASSSGTGGLYTF
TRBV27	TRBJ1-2	CASSQDRGRGYTF
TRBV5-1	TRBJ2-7	CASTTGQGSPYEQYF
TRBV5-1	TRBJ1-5	CASSLGATANQPQHF
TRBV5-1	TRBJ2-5	CASSLAGGETQYF
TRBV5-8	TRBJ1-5	CASSSGTGVFNQPQHF
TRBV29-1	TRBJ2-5	CSVELAGETQYF
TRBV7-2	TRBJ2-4	CASSLPGGNIQYF
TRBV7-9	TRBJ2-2	CASSFAGTGDNTGELFF
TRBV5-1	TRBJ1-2	CASSLVWTGDNGYTF
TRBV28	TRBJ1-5	CASSPTGTGYNQPQHF
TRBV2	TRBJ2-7	CASSSDRLTIHSYEQYF
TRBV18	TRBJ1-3	CASSLQGSVSGNTIYF
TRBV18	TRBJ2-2	CASSPQGQANTGELFF
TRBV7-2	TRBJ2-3	CASSLAMTLTDTQYF
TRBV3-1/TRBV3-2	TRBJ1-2	CASSLRFVGTGRHGYTF
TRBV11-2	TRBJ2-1	CASFNTGTGLYNEQFF
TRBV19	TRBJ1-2	CASSMDRGLWGYTF
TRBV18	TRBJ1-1	CASRRTGGDGAEAFF
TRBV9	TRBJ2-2	CASSRPTWRGGDTGELFF
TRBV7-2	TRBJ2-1	CASSEAGPSYNEQFF
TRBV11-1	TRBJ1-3	CASSHRGGSGNTIYF
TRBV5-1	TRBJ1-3	CASSLAGDSNPGNTIYF
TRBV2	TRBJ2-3	CASRGLVGADLQYF
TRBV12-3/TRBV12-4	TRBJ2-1	CASSLGLSEQFF
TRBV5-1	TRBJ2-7	CASSLGGPKVYEQYF
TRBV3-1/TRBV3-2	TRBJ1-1	CASSQVGKGKEAFF
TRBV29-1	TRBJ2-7	CSVRDRSYEQYF
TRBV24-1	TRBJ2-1	CATSDVGTEQFF
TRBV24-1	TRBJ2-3	CATSTTGEDSTDTQYF
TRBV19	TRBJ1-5	CASSMTGSNQPQHF
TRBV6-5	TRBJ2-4	CASRERGALNIQYF
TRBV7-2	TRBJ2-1	CASSVDRVSYNEQFF
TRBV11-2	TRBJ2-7	CASSLAYEQYF
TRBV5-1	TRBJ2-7	CASSSGLGGGIDEQYF